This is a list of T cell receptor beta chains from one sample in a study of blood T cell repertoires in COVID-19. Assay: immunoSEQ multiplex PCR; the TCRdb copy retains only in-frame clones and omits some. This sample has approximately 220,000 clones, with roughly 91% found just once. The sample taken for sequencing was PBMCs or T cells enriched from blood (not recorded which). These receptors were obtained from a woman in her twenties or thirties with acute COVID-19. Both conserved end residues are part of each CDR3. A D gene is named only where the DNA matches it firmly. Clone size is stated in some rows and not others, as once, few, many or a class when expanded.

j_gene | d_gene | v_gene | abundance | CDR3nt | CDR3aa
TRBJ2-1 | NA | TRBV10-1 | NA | TGCGCCAGACAGGGAGATGCCTACAATGAGCAGTTCTTC | CARQGDAYNEQFF
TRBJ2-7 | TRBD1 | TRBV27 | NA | TGTGCCAGCAGCCCGACAGGGACAGGTCGCTACGAGCAGTACTTC | CASSPTGTGRYEQYF
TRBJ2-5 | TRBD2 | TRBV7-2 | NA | TGTGCCAGCAGCCCAGGGACTAGCGGGGTAGAGACCCAGTACTTC | CASSPGTSGVETQYF
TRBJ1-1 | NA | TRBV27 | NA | TGTGCCAGCCGGAGGGGGAACACTGAAGCTTTCTTT | CASRRGNTEAFF
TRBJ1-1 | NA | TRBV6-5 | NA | TGTGCCAGCAGGCGGGGTATGAACACTGAAGCTTTCTTT | CASRRGMNTEAFF
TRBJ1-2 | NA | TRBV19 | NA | TGTGCCAGTAGTATAGCCACAATGAACTATGGCTACACCTTC | CASSIATMNYGYTF
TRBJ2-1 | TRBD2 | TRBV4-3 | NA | TGCGCCAGCAGCCGTGGTCTAGCGGGTGATTACAATGAGCAGTTCTTC | CASSRGLAGDYNEQFF
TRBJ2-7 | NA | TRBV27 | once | TGTGCCAGCTTCCCCCGCGGGGCGCCCTACGAGCAGTACTTC | CASFPRGAPYEQYF
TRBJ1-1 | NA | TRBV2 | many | TGTGCCAGCAATGTGCGGGGAACTGAAGCTTTCTTT | CASNVRGTEAFF
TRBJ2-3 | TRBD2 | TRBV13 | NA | TGTGCCAGCAGCTTAGTGGCTAGCGGGAGCACAGATACGCAGTATTTT | CASSLVASGSTDTQYF
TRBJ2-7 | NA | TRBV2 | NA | TGTGCCAGCAGTTCCCACCCCAGGTCTGCTTATTACGAGCAGTACTTC | CASSSHPRSAYYEQYF
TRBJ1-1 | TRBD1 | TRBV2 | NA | TGTGCCAGCCAGGGGGTTCCTGAAGCTTTCTTT | CASQGVPEAFF
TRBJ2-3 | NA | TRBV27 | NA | TGTGCCAGCAGTTGGGCCGACACAGATACGCAGTATTTT | CASSWADTDTQYF
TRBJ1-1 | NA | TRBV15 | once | TGTGCCACCAGCACCGGGGCTGAAGCTTTCTTT | CATSTGAEAFF
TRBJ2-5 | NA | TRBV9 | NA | TGTGCCAGCAGCCCCCGGACAGGTGGGGGGCCAGAGACCCAGTACTTC | CASSPRTGGGPETQYF
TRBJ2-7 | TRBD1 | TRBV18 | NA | TGTGCCAGCTCACCACCGGAGGGACAGGGGGCCCACGAGCAGTACTTC | CASSPPEGQGAHEQYF
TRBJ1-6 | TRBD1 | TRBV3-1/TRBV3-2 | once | TGTGCCAGCAGCCAAACCGGGACAGGGCGAGGAAGGATGCCACCCCTCCACTTT | CASSQTGTGRGRMPPLHF
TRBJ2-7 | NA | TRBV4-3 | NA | TGCGCCAGCAGCCAAGATCACAGAAGCGAGCAGTACTTC | CASSQDHRSEQYF
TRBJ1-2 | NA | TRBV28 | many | TGTGCCAGCAGGTCGGGGGGGTATGGCTACACCTTC | CASRSGGYGYTF
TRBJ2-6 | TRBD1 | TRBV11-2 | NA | TGTGCCAGCAGCTTGGCCCCCAGGGGGAGCTCTGGGGCCAACGTCCTGACTTTC | CASSLAPRGSSGANVLTF
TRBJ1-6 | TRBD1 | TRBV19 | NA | TGTGCCAGTAGTAACCCCCGGGACAGATTCTCCTATAATTCACCCCTCCACTTT | CASSNPRDRFSYNSPLHF
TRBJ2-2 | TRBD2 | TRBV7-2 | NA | TGTGCCAGCAGCTTACTAGCGGGGGGACATCTCGGGGAGCTGTTTTTT | CASSLLAGGHLGELFF
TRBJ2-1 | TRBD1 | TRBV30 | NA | TGTGCCTGGAGTCTAAGGGGGCTTCGCAATGAGCAGTTCTTC | CAWSLRGLRNEQFF
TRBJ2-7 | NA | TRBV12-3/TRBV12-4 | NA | TGTGCCAGCAGTTTTTACTTGTACGAGCAGTACTTC | CASSFYLYEQYF
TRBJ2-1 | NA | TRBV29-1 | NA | TGCAGCGCCCTAGTCGTGGGGCAGGGGTCCTACAATGAGCAGTTCTTC | CSALVVGQGSYNEQFF
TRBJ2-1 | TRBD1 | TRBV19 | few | TGTGCCAGTAGTACACTCGACAGGGCCTACAATGAGCAGTTCTTC | CASSTLDRAYNEQFF
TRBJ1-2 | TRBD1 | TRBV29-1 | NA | TGCAGCGTTGATCCTGCGGACAGGGTTTATGGCTACACCTTC | CSVDPADRVYGYTF
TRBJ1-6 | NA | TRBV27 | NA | TGTGCCAGCAGTTTGAGACAGAGCAATTCACCCCTCCACTTT | CASSLRQSNSPLHF
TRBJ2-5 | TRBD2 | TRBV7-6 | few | TGTGCCAGCAGCTTAGACAGGCCCCTAGCGGGGGCTCCTGAAAAGACCCAGTACTTC | CASSLDRPLAGAPEKTQYF
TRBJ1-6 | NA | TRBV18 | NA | TGTGCCAGCTCAGGGGGGTTGACCTCCTCCTATAATTCACCCCTCCACTTT | CASSGGLTSSYNSPLHF
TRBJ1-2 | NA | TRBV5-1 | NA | TGCGCCAGCAGCTTGTTGGGGGCCGGTTATGGCTACACCTTC | CASSLLGAGYGYTF
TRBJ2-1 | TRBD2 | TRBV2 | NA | TGTGCCAGCAGTGAAGTGGGGGACTACTACAATGAGCAGTTCTTC | CASSEVGDYYNEQFF
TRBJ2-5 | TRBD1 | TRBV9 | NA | TGTGCCAGCAGCGTCGAGGGGGCGGGAGAGACCCAGTACTTC | CASSVEGAGETQYF
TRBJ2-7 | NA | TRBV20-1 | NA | TGCAGTGCTAGAGGGGCCGGACAGTGGCTGTTT | CSARGAGQWLF
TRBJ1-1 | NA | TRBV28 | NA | TGTGCCAGCAGTAATACAGGGTTTGTGTCTGTGGACACTGAAGCTTTCTTT | CASSNTGFVSVDTEAFF
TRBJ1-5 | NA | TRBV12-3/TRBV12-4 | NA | TGTGCCAGCAGTTTGGAGAGTTATCAGCCCCAGCATTTT | CASSLESYQPQHF
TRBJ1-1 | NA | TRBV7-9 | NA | TGTGCCAGCAGCCCACAACCCCGGAGCACTGAAGCTTTCTTT | CASSPQPRSTEAFF
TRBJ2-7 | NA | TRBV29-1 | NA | TGCAGCGTTGAAATGGACAGTCCCTACGAGCAGTACTTC | CSVEMDSPYEQYF
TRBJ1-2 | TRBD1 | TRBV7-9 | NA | TGTGCCAGCAGCAGCGGGACAGGTTGGGGCTACACCTTC | CASSSGTGWGYTF
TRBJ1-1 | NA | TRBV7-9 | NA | TGTGCCAGCAGCCCGGCGGCTGAAGCTTTCTTT | CASSPAAEAFF
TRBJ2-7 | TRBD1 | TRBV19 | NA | TGTGCCAGTAGTAGACAGGGGGCCAACGAGCAGTACTTC | CASSRQGANEQYF
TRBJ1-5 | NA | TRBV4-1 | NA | TGCGCCAGCAGCCAAGCGGCAGGGGCTCAGCCCCAGCATTTT | CASSQAAGAQPQHF
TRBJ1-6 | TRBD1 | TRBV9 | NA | TGTGCCAGCAGCCCGGGACAGGGAGCTGGCTCACCCCTCCACTTT | CASSPGQGAGSPLHF
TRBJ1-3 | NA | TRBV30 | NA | TGTGCCTGGAGTGTATTGGGGAGGTTGGGAAACACCATATATTTT | CAWSVLGRLGNTIYF
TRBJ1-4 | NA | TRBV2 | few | TGTGCCAGCAGTGTAGTTGCAACTAATGAAAAACTGTTTTTT | CASSVVATNEKLFF
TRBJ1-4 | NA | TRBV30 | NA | TGTGCCTTTCAGACAGGTCGTCAGGCGGATGAAAAACTGTTTTTT | CAFQTGRQADEKLFF
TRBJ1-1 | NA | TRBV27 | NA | TGTGCCAGCAGTTTTAAGATGGCCACAGGGAACGCTTTCTTT | CASSFKMATGNAFF
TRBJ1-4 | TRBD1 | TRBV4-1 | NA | TGCGCCAGCAGCCAAGAAGGAGACAGGGCGGACCCTAAACTGTTTTTT | CASSQEGDRADPKLFF
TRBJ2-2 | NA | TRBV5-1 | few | TGCGCCAGCAGCCCCCAGGGGGGCGCCGGGGAGCTGTTTTTT | CASSPQGGAGELFF
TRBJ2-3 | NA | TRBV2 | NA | TGTGCCAGCAGTGGGCGGGTACGGGGAGTGACAGATACGCAGTATTTT | CASSGRVRGVTDTQYF
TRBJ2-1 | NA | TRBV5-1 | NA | TGCGCCAGCAGCCCCTGGCCCTCAAACTCAGGGGAGCAGTTCTTC | CASSPWPSNSGEQFF
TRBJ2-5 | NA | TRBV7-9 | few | TGTGCCAGCAGCCGCAGGGTTCAAGAGACCCAGTACTTC | CASSRRVQETQYF